This T cell receptor (beta chain) emerged from a study of CD8+CD57+ T cells in acquired aplastic anemia. The overall study: When averaged, DNA from sorted CD4+ and CD8+ cells came to approximately 3.2 ug.

Only a few counts were recorded for this clonotype. CD8+CD57+ cell expansion, shown by flow cytometry, had occurred in the patients selected for sequencing. It was genomic DNA that served as the template for profiling TCR beta VDJ and CDR3. A single record per CDR3 protein comes from TCRdb applying MiXCR to the reads. The profile covers fewer than 200,000 distinct CDR3 sequences, with 48% appearing a single time and roughly 13% taken by the ten largest. The TCR comes from a human donor with aplastic anemia. Sequences were obtained from sorted CD4+, CD8+, or CD8+CD57+ T cells (not recorded which) from PBMCs.

CDR3 residues: CASSPRMSAGGGTDTQYF. CDR3 DNA: TGTGCCAGCAGCCCCAGAATGAGCGCGGGGGGGGGAACAGATACGCAGTATTTT. The chain employs TRBV3-1 and TRBJ2-3; 9 bases fit TRBD2. V shed 4 bases and J 3 bases; nucleotides not matched to a gene: 14. The CDR3 runs 18 residues. CDR1 is LGHDT, CDR2 YNNKEL, per germline (reference sequence).